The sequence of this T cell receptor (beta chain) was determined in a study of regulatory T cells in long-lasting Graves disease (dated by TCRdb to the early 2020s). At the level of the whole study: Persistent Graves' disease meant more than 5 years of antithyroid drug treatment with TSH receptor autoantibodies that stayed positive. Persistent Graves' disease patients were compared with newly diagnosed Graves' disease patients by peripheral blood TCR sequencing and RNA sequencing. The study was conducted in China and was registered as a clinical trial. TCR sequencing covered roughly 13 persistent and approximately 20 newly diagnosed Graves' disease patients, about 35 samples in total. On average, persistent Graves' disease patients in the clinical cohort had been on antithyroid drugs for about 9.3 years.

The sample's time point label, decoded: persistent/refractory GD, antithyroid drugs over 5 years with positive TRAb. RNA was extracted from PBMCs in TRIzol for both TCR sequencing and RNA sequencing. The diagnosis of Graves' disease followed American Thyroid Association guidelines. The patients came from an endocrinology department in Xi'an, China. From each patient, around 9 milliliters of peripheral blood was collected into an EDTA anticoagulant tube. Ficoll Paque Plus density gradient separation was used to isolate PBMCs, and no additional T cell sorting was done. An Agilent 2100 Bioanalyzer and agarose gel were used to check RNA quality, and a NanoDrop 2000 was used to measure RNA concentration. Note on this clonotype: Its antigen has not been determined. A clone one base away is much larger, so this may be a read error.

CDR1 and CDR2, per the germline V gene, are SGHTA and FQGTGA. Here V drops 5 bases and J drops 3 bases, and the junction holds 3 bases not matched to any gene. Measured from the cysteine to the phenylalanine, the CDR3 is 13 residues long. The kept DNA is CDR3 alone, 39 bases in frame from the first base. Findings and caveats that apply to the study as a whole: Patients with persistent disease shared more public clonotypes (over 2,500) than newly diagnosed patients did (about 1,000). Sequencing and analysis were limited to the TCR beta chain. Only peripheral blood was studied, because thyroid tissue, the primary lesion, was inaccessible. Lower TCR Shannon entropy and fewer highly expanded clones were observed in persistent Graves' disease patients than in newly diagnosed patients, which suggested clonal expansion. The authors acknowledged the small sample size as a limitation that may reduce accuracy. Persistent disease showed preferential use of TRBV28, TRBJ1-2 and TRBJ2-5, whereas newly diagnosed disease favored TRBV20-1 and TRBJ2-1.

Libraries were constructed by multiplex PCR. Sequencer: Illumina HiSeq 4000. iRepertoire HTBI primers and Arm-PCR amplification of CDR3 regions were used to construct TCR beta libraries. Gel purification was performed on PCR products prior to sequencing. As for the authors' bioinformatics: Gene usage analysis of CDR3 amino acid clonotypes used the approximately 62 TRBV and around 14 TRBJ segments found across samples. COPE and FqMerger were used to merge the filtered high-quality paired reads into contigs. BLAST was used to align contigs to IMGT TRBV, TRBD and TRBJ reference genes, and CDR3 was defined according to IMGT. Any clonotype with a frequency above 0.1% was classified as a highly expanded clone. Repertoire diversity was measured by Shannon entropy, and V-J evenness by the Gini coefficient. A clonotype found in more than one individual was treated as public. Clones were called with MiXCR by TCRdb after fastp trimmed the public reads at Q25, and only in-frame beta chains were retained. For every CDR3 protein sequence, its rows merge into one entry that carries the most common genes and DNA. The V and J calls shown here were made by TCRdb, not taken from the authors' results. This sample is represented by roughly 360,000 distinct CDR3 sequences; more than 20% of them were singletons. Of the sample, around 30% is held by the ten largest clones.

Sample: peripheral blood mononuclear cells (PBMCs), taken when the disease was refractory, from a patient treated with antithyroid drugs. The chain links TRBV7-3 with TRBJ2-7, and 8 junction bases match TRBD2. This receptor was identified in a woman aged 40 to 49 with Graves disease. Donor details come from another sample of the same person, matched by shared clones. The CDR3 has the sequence CASSIGGDYEQYF. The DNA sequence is TGTGCCAGCAGCATCGGGGGGGACTACGAGCAGTACTTC.